The 13 T cell receptor beta chains below were found in one sample sequenced in a study of T cells expressing NK-cell markers. TCRdb reprocessed the 5' RACE reads, with one entry per CDR3 protein and no DNA. This sample's table has 550,000 to 600,000 distinct CDR3 sequences. The sequenced material came from blood T cells: a sorted CD56 or NKG2C T cell subset, CD4+ or CD8+ T cells, or bulk PBMC T cells (not recorded which). Source of these receptors: a man younger than 35 in good health.

The chain has TRBV6-5 and TRBJ2-3; checking the TCRdb D call of TRBD2 is not possible without DNA. Germline V gene data show CDR1 as MNHEY and CDR2 as SVGAGI. This CDR3 comprises 15 residues. The CDR3 loop is CASSYRRAGGDTQYF.

The gene calls are TRBV10-3 and TRBJ2-4. Germline V gene lookup returns CDR1 ENHRY and CDR2 SYGVKD. The CDR3 is made up of 14 amino acids. The CDR3 here is CAISESSTKNIQYF.

Here the CDR3 reads CASSLRDYDTEAFF. The chain couples TRBV12-3 or TRBV12-4 to TRBJ1-1. The CDR3 consists of 14 residues.

V usage is TRBV29-1 and J usage is TRBJ1-1; TCRdb calls TRBD1, which cannot be checked without DNA. Germline V CDR1 and CDR2: SQVTM, ANQGSEA. The CDR3 covers 15 residues. CDR3 protein: CSVEERDRGLPEAFF.

The V gene is TRBV5-1, the J gene TRBJ2-1. The CDR3 sequence is 14 residues long. The germline V gene has CDR1 SGHRS and CDR2 YFSETQ. The CDR3 sequence: CASSLEDRYNEQFF.

The J gene is TRBJ2-1, the V gene TRBV29-1. CDR1 is SQVTM, CDR2 ANQGSEA, per germline. The CDR3 sequence is 13 residues long. The CDR3 region is CSVARSQNNEQFF.

The V gene is TRBV29-1, the J gene TRBJ1-1; TCRdb outputs TRBD1, but without DNA this stays unchecked. The CDR3 extends over 13 amino acids. Germline V gene lookup returns CDR1 SQVTM and CDR2 ANQGSEA. The CDR3 is CSVSGTVYTEAFF.

V is TRBV4-2 and J is TRBJ2-1; the TRBD1 assignment by TCRdb is unverifiable without DNA. The CDR3 loop spans 15 amino acids. Looked up from germline, CDR1 is LGHNA and CDR2 is YNFKEQ. CDR3: CASRAKDRGLHEQFF.

V usage is TRBV9 and J usage is TRBJ2-1; there is no DNA to check the TCRdb D call of TRBD2. The CDR3 runs to 19 residues. The germline V gene encodes CDR1 SGDLS and CDR2 YYNGEE. The CDR3 protein is CASSQGTSGRGSSYNEQFF. Full variable domain (rest looked up from reference TRBV9 and TRBJ2-1): DSGVTQTPKHLITATGQRVTLRCSPRSGDLSVYWYQQSLDQGLQFLIQYYNGEERAKGNILERFSAQQFPDLHSELNLSSLELGDSALYFCASSQGTSGRGSSYNEQFFGPGTRLTVL.

The chain has TRBV20-1 and TRBJ2-7; there is no DNA to check the TCRdb D call of TRBD2. The CDR3 extends over 13 amino acids. CDR1 DFQATT and CDR2 SNEGSKA come from the germline V gene (reference sequence). CDR3 sequence reads: CSARDQRERQQYF.

This chain links TRBV12-3 or TRBV12-4 with TRBJ1-6. This CDR3 is built from 14 residues. The CDR3 protein is CASSQSSYNSPLHF.

The chain uses TRBV10-3 and TRBJ2-3; checking the TCRdb D call of TRBD2 is not possible without DNA. Looked up from germline, CDR1 is ENHRY and CDR2 is SYGVKD. The CDR3 is 15 residues long. The CDR3 sequence is CAISGGTTYTDTQYF.

The chain employs TRBV5-1 and TRBJ2-2; absent DNA, TCRdb's TRBD2 call cannot be checked. Germline CDR1 and CDR2: SGHRS and YFSETQ. The CDR3 runs 15 residues. Here the CDR3 reads CASSSGLANTGELFF.